Below, 31 T cell receptor beta chains from the same sample are listed, as sequenced in a study of T cell repertoires in cytomegalovirus infection. Antigens for these TCRs are unknown. TCRdb reprocessed the reads via MiXCR and lists one record per CDR3 protein. The table shows under 850,000 distinct CDR3 sequences, with 30% to 35% occurring only once. Sample: cultured PBMCs, taken from culture after CMV antigen stimulation. All receptors derive from a human donor in good health (CMV status not recorded). Some clones in this sample may be carry-over from other donors' samples.

The chain joins TRBV15 to TRBJ2-5; 10 bases line up with TRBD2. Trimming at V came to 6 bases and at J to 5 bases, leaving 6 bases not matched to a gene. Germline CDR1 LNHNV, CDR2 YYDKDF (reference sequence). The CDR3 is made up of 14 amino acids. The CDR3 sequence: CATRSGRAIETQYF. The DNA of the CDR3 is TGTGCCACCAGGAGCGGGAGGGCCATTGAGACCCAGTACTTC.

The chain uses TRBV30 and TRBJ1-1; the D gene is possibly TRBD1 (6 bases). Germline V gives CDR1 GTSNPN, CDR2 SVGIG (reference sequence). This CDR3 spans 16 amino acids. V was trimmed by 1 base and J by 5 bases, leaving 20 bases between them. The CDR3 protein is CAWSEKGHIPMTEAFF. In DNA form, the CDR3 reads TGTGCCTGGAGTGAAAAGGGACACATCCCCATGACTGAAGCTTTCTTT.

V and J are TRBV12-3 or TRBV12-4 and TRBJ1-6; D gene ambiguous. Between the trimmed V and J ends, which lost 6 bases and 4 bases, there was a span of 10 bases. The CDR3 extends over 14 amino acids. CDR3 sequence (DNA): TGTGCCAGCAGGGGCAGTACATATAATTCACCCCTCCACTTT. Translating it yields CASRGSTYNSPLHF.

This rearrangement joins TRBV6-6 to TRBJ2-7; the D is unclear. This CDR3 contains 17 residues. CDR1 and CDR2 (germline): MNHNY, SVGAGI (reference sequence). V lost 3 bases, J lost 3 bases, and 21 bases lay in between. CDR3 nucleotide sequence: TGTGCCAGCAGTTATTCCCCGCCCCGCAGTCGTTACTACGAGCAGTACTTC. It translates to CASSYSPPRSRYYEQYF.

The CDR3 sequence is CASSDDTAETQYF. In nucleotides, the CDR3 is TGTGCCAGCAGTGACGACACGGCGGAGACCCAGTACTTC. This chain links TRBV12-3 or TRBV12-4 with TRBJ2-5; D not resolved. The ends were cut back, 5 bases at V and 5 bases at J, with 12 bases in the middle. This CDR3 contains 13 residues.

This clonotype was counted a few times. The V gene is TRBV10-3, the J gene TRBJ1-5, with no clear D. The V end was cut by 10 bases, the J end by 1 base, with 14 bases between. The CDR3 loop spans 14 amino acids. Germline V gives CDR1 ENHRY, CDR2 SYGVKD. CDR3 sequence: CATNAGGSNQPQHF. The CDR3 DNA sequence: TGTGCCACAAATGCGGGAGGGAGCAATCAGCCCCAGCATTTT.

This sequence joins TRBV6-8 and TRBJ1-5; a weak D match, TRBD1 (5 bases). The V gene's germline CDR1 is MNHGY and CDR2 SAAAGT. This CDR3 is 16 amino acids long. V was pared by 5 bases and J by 3 bases, with 17 bases between. CDR3 sequence reads: CASSALVGGDNQPQHF. The CDR3 DNA sequence: TGTGCCAGCAGTGCCCTGGTGGGGGGGGACAATCAGCCCCAGCATTTT.

V gene TRBV7-9 combines with J gene TRBJ2-7, with 7 nucleotides matching TRBD1. CDR1 and CDR2 from the germline V gene are SEHNR and FQNEAQ (reference sequence). After removal of 4 bases from V and 4 bases from J, the junction contained 10 bases not matched to a gene. This CDR3 spans 15 amino acids. As DNA, the CDR3 is TGTGCCAGCAGCTCCTCCCGGGGACAGACTTACGAGCAGTACTTC. Its protein is CASSSSRGQTYEQYF. Full variable domain (remainder filled in from reference TRBV7-9 and TRBJ2-7): DTGVSQNPRHKITKRGQNVTFRCDPISEHNRLYWYRQTLGQGPEFLTYFQNEAQLEKSRLLSDRFSAERPKGSFSTLEIQRTEQGDSAMYLCASSSSRGQTYEQYFGPGTRLTVT.

The rearrangement uses TRBV7-2 and TRBJ2-5; 13 bases align to TRBD2. Germline values: CDR1 SGHTA, CDR2 FQGNSA. CDR3 length: 17 residues. The V and J ends lost 4 bases and 5 bases, in that order; junction bases with no gene match: 10. The CDR3 DNA is TGTGCCAGCAGCTCGAATCCGGGACTAGCGGGAAGTGAGACCCAGTACTTC. Its protein is CASSSNPGLAGSETQYF.

At least ten counts were recorded for this clonotype. The J gene is TRBJ2-1, the V gene TRBV7-2, with TRBD2 identical over 10 bases. V lost 0 bases to trimming and J lost 4 bases; unmatched junction nucleotides: 18. The CDR3 loop spans 21 amino acids. Germline V gene data show CDR1 as SGHTA and CDR2 as FQGNSA. This chain's CDR3 is CASSLAPVWSGRAFWYNEQFF. The CDR3 DNA follows: TGTGCCAGCAGCTTAGCCCCGGTTTGGAGCGGGAGGGCCTTCTGGTACAATGAGCAGTTCTTC.

The chain joins TRBV12-5 to TRBJ1-1; D is unresolved. Germline CDR1 and CDR2: LGHNT and FRNRAP. The CDR3 has 15 amino acids. Trimming removed 5 bases from V and 1 base from J, with 14 bases in between. The CDR3 sequence: CASGTWTRGNTEAFF. In DNA, the CDR3 is TGTGCTAGTGGTACCTGGACGCGGGGGAACACTGAAGCTTTCTTT. The complete variable domain, with remaining parts taken from reference TRBV12-5 and TRBJ1-1, reads DARVTQTPRHKVTEMGQEVTMRCQPILGHNTVFWYRQTMMQGLELLAYFRNRAPLDDSGMPKDRFSAEMPDATLATLKIQPSEPRDSAVYFCASGTWTRGNTEAFFGQGTRLTVV.

J is TRBJ2-7 and V is TRBV14, with D perhaps matching TRBD2 (5 bases). Trimming stripped 0 bases from V and 8 bases from J, with 17 bases between. CDR1 and CDR2 from the germline V gene are SGHDN and FVKESK. This CDR3 region has 15 residues. Here the CDR3 DNA reads TGTGCCAGCAGCCAAGAACTGGTTTCAGCGGAAAAGCAGTACTTC. Encoded protein: CASSQELVSAEKQYF.

This clonotype turned up a few times. The chain is built from TRBV12-3 or TRBV12-4 and TRBJ1-5, with D maybe TRBD1 (5 bases). With 3 bases removed from V and 7 bases from J, the gap between germline ends came to 10 bases. The CDR3 has 13 amino acids. CDR3 sequence: CASSLQGVQPQHF. CDR3 nucleotide sequence: TGTGCCAGCAGTTTGCAGGGTGTCCAGCCCCAGCATTTT.

The V gene is TRBV7-2, the J gene TRBJ2-7, with D perhaps TRBD1 (6 bases). The CDR3 spans 13 residues. Trimming removed 1 base at V and 3 bases at J, with 7 bases between. Per germline, CDR1 SGHTA and CDR2 FQGNSA. This CDR3 is CASSLEGDYEQYF. CDR3 coding DNA: TGTGCCAGCAGCTTAGAGGGGGACTACGAGCAGTACTTC. The whole variable domain, filled in from reference TRBV7-2 and TRBJ2-7, reads GAGVSQSPSNKVTEKGKDVELRCDPISGHTALYWYRQSLGQGLEFLIYFQGNSAPDKSGLPSDRFSAERTGGSVSTLTIQRTQQEDSAVYLCASSLEGDYEQYFGPGTRLTVT.

The chain has TRBV6-6 and TRBJ1-1, with D perhaps matching TRBD1 (6 bases). Trimming took off 0 bases at V and 4 bases at J, with 15 bases between the two ends. The length of the CDR3 is 16 residues. The germline V gene encodes CDR1 MNHNY and CDR2 SVGAGI (reference sequence). This CDR3 is CASSYSYRAGGTEAFF. The CDR3 DNA is TGTGCCAGCAGTTACTCTTACAGGGCTGGGGGCACTGAAGCTTTCTTT.

The V and J genes are TRBV7-6 and TRBJ2-1; 8 nucleotides match TRBD1. Germline V gene data show CDR1 as SGHVS and CDR2 as FNYEAQ. The CDR3 runs 13 residues. J lost 9 bases, V lost 5 bases, and 6 bases had no gene match. The CDR3 is CASSGNTGGEQFF. The CDR3 DNA reads TGTGCCAGCAGCGGGAACACAGGGGGTGAGCAGTTCTTC. Full variable domain (outside the CDR3, taken from reference TRBV7-6 and TRBJ2-1): GAGVSQSPRYKVTKRGQDVALRCDPISGHVSLYWYRQALGQGPEFLTYFNYEAQQDKSGLPNDRFSAERPEGSISTLTIQRTEQRDSAMYRCASSGNTGGEQFFGPGTRLTVL.

This sequence joins TRBV9 and TRBJ2-5; 8 nucleotides agree with TRBD1. This CDR3 contains 15 residues. The V and J ends lost 3 bases and 4 bases, in that order; junction bases with no gene match: 8. The germline V gene encodes CDR1 SGDLS and CDR2 YYNGEE. CDR3 in amino acids: CASSGGDRYLETQYF. For the CDR3, the DNA is TGTGCCAGCAGCGGAGGGGACAGGTATTTAGAGACCCAGTACTTC. Filled out from reference TRBV9 and TRBJ2-5, the complete variable domain reads DSGVTQTPKHLITATGQRVTLRCSPRSGDLSVYWYQQSLDQGLQFLIQYYNGEERAKGNILERFSAQQFPDLHSELNLSSLELGDSALYFCASSGGDRYLETQYFGPGTRLLVL.

The chain couples TRBV7-2 to TRBJ1-6; D possibly corresponds to TRBD1 (6 bases). CDR1 and CDR2 from the germline V gene are SGHTA and FQGNSA. The CDR3 has 15 residues. Trimming removed 3 bases from V and 10 bases from J, with 16 bases in between. This CDR3 reads CASSFSPGDGSPLHF. Here the CDR3 DNA reads TGTGCCAGCAGCTTTTCCCCAGGGGATGGCTCACCCCTCCACTTT.

The rearrangement uses TRBV7-6 and TRBJ2-3, with TRBD2 identical over 12 bases. The germline V gene encodes CDR1 SGHVS and CDR2 FNYEAQ. V shed 5 bases and J 5 bases; nucleotides not matched to a gene: 8. CDR3 size: 16 residues. CDR3 in DNA: TGTGCCAGCAGCCCCGGGACTAGCGGGTTGGGAGATACGCAGTATTTT. This codes for CASSPGTSGLGDTQYF.

This clonotype came up once. The genes are TRBV18 and TRBJ1-5; 8 bases match TRBD1. The CDR3 contains 16 residues. Unmatched junction bases numbered 11, after V lost 3 bases and J lost 7 bases. Per the germline V gene, CDR1 is KGHSH and CDR2 is LQKENI. This chain's CDR3 is CASSPSVGQGKQPQHF. CDR3 bases: TGTGCCAGCTCACCGTCGGTAGGACAGGGTAAGCAGCCCCAGCATTTT.

This chain connects TRBV18 to TRBJ2-2, with D possibly being TRBD2 (6 bases). Trimming pared 0 bases from V and 0 bases from J, leaving 11 bases between. This CDR3 comprises 17 residues. The V gene's germline CDR1 is KGHSH and CDR2 LQKENI. CDR3 amino acids: CASSPPTGGPNTGELFF. CDR3 coding DNA: TGTGCCAGCTCACCACCCACCGGGGGACCGAACACCGGGGAGCTGTTTTTT.

This clonotype turned up a few times. V and J are TRBV27 and TRBJ1-1; tentatively, D is TRBD1 (5 bases). Trimming stripped 4 bases from V and 7 bases from J, with 13 bases between. There are 13 residues in the CDR3. From germline, CDR1 is MNHEY and CDR2 SMNVEV (reference sequence). The CDR3 region has the DNA TGTGCCAGCAGTTGGGGGGTGCAGGGTGAAGCTTTCTTT. Its protein product is CASSWGVQGEAFF.

This chain uses TRBV29-1 with TRBJ1-2; D not certain. CDR1 SQVTM and CDR2 ANQGSEA come from the germline V gene. The ends were cut back, 5 bases at V and 5 bases at J, with 15 bases in the middle. The CDR3 runs to 13 residues. The CDR3 DNA follows: TGCAGCGTTAGATTCGTGGGCCGATATGGCTACACCTTC. Its translation: CSVRFVGRYGYTF.

This chain uses TRBV29-1 with TRBJ2-5; D is perhaps TRBD1 (6 bases). V was shortened by 6 bases and J by 3 bases, with 14 bases between the two germline ends. CDR3 length equals 13 residues. The germline gives CDR1 SQVTM, CDR2 ANQGSEA. In DNA form, the CDR3 reads TGCAGCGTCTACGACAGGCAGAAAGAGACCCAGTACTTC. It is translated as CSVYDRQKETQYF.

This rearrangement joins TRBV15 to TRBJ1-5; 8 nucleotides match TRBD1. Per the germline V gene, CDR1 is LNHNV and CDR2 is YYDKDF (reference sequence). The CDR3 is 17 amino acids. The V segment lost 0 bases and the J segment 6 bases; nucleotides outside the gene matches: 10. CDR3 amino acids: CATSRDRIAGGGQPQHF. For the CDR3, the DNA is TGTGCCACCAGCAGAGACCGAATAGCAGGGGGCGGTCAGCCCCAGCATTTT.

This clonotype has just a few counts. The chain joins TRBV7-2 to TRBJ2-1; perhaps D is TRBD1 or TRBD2 (5 bases each). The CDR3 totals 15 residues. Trimming removed 5 bases from V and 2 bases from J, with 13 bases in between. Germline CDR1 and CDR2: SGHTA and FQGNSA. The CDR3: CASSPSGAAYNEQFF. The CDR3 bases are TGTGCCAGCAGCCCCTCCGGGGCAGCCTACAATGAGCAGTTCTTC. The entire variable domain, with the rest obtained from reference TRBV7-2 and TRBJ2-1, is as follows: GAGVSQSPSNKVTEKGKDVELRCDPISGHTALYWYRQSLGQGLEFLIYFQGNSAPDKSGLPSDRFSAERTGGSVSTLTIQRTQQEDSAVYLCASSPSGAAYNEQFFGPGTRLTVL.

This clonotype was seen only a few times. Here the CDR3 DNA reads TGTGCCAGCTCAAACGGCGTGGGGCGGGGTTCGACAGATACGCAGTATTTT. Protein product: CASSNGVGRGSTDTQYF. The chain combines TRBV18 with TRBJ2-3, with D maybe TRBD2 (6 bases). The CDR3 totals 17 residues. Germline assignment: CDR1 KGHSH and CDR2 LQKENI. Trimming removed 5 bases at V and 3 bases at J, with 21 bases between. Complete variable domain (other parts from reference TRBV18 and TRBJ2-3): NAGVMQNPRHLVRRRGQEARLRCSPMKGHSHVYWYRQLPEEGLKFMVYLQKENIIDESGMPKERFSAEFPKEGPSILRIQQVVRGDSAAYFCASSNGVGRGSTDTQYFGPGTRLTVL.

This clonotype is judged medium-sized. The chain employs TRBV7-2 and TRBJ1-2; maybe TRBD1 (5 bases). The CDR3 has 14 residues. Germline V gene sequence: CDR1 SGHTA, CDR2 FQGNSA. Trimming shortened V by 2 bases and J by 6 bases, and 13 bases separated the two germline ends. The CDR3 DNA follows: TGTGCCAGCAGCTTACGGGGACGCTACAATGGCTACACCTTC. Translation: CASSLRGRYNGYTF. Variable domain in full (rest from reference TRBV7-2 and TRBJ1-2): GAGVSQSPSNKVTEKGKDVELRCDPISGHTALYWYRQSLGQGLEFLIYFQGNSAPDKSGLPSDRFSAERTGGSVSTLTIQRTQQEDSAVYLCASSLRGRYNGYTFGSGTRLTVV.

There are many counts of this clonotype. V gene TRBV2 combines with J gene TRBJ1-1, with D unresolved. Trimming removed 0 bases at V and 5 bases at J, with 7 bases between. Germline-derived CDR1 and CDR2 are SNHLY and FYNNEI. CDR3 size: 13 residues. The CDR3 DNA sequence: TGTGCCAGCAGTGAAGCGCGGGGAACTGAAGCTTTCTTT. Translating it yields CASSEARGTEAFF. Full variable domain (remainder filled in from reference TRBV2 and TRBJ1-1): EPEVTQTPSHQVTQMGQEVILRCVPISNHLYFYWYRQILGQKVEFLVSFYNNEISEKSEIFDDQFSVERPDGSNFTLKIRSTKLEDSAMYFCASSEARGTEAFFGQGTRLTVV.

V usage is TRBV6-5 and J usage is TRBJ1-4; D unresolved. Trimming took 6 bases from V and 5 from J, leaving 22 bases between them. This CDR3 region has 17 residues. The germline gives CDR1 MNHEY, CDR2 SVGAGI. DNA of the CDR3: TGTGCCAGCAGATCCCCCCGGCGGGAGGGAGCAAATGAAAAACTGTTTTTT. It is translated as CASRSPRREGANEKLFF.

CDR3 loop: CASSSTGTMGNEQFF. The CDR3 DNA reads as TGTGCCAGCAGCTCGACCGGGACAATGGGCAATGAGCAGTTCTTC. V usage is TRBV5-4 and J usage is TRBJ2-1; D may be TRBD1 (6 bases). There are 15 residues in the CDR3. The V end was cut by 3 bases, the J end by 6 bases, with 16 bases between. Germline CDR1 is SGHNT and CDR2 is YYREEE (reference sequence).